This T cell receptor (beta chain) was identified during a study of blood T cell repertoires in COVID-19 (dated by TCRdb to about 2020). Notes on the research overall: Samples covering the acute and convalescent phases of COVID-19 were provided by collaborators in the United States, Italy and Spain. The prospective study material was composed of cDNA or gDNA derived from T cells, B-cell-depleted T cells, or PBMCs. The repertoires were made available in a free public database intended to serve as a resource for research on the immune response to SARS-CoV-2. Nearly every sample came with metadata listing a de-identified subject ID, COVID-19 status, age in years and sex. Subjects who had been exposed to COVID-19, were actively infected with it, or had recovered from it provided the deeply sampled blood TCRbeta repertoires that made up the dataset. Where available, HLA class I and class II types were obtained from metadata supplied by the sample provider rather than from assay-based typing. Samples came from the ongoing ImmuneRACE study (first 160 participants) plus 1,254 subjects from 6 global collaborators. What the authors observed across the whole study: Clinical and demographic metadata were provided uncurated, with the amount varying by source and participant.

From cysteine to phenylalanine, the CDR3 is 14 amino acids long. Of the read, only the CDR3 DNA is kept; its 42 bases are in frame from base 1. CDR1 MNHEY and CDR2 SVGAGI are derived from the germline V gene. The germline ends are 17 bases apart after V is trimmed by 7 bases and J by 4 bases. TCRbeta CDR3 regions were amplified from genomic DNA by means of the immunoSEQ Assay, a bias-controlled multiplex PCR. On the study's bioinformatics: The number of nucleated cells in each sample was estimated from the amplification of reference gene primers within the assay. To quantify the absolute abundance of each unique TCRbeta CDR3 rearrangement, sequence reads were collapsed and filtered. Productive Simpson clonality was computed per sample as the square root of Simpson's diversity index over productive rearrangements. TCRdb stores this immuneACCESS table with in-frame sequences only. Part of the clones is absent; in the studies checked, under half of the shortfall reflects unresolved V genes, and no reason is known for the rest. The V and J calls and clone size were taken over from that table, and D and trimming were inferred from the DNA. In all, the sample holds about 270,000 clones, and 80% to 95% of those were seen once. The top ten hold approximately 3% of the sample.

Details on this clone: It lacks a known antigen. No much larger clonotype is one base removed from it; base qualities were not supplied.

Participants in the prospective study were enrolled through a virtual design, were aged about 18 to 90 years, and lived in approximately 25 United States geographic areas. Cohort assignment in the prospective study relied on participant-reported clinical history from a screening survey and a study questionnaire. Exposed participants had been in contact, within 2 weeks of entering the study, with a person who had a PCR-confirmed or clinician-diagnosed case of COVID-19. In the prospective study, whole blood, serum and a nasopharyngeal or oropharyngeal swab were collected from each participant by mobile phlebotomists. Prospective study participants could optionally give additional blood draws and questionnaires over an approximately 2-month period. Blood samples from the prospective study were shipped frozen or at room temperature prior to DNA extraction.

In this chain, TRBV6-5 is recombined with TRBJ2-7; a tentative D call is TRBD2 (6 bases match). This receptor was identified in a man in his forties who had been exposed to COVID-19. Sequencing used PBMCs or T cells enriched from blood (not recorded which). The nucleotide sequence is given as TGTGCCAGCAAGTCCGGGTTAGGGAGGTACGAGCAGTACTTC. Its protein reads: CASKSGLGRYEQYF.